What follows are 5 T cell receptor beta chains derived from one specimen sequenced in a study of blood T cell repertoires in COVID-19. Clones were sequenced by immunoSEQ multiplex PCR, and TCRdb holds only the in-frame ones, with some missing. The sample shows 280,000 or so clones, 89% of them seen only once. Sequenced material: peripheral blood. All receptors come from a woman in her fifties or sixties with acute or convalescent COVID-19.

Here the CDR3 reads CASSSGLLTYNEQFF. DNA of the CDR3: TGTGCCAGCAGCTCGGGACTGTTAACCTACAATGAGCAGTTCTTC. The chain links TRBV11-3 to TRBJ2-1; D may be TRBD2 (6 bases). With 4 bases removed from V and 2 bases from J, the gap between germline ends came to 12 bases. This CDR3 comprises 15 residues. Germline V gives CDR1 SGHNT, CDR2 YENEEA.

The V call is TRBV28, the J call TRBJ2-7; TRBD2 agrees at 10 bases. This CDR3 is built from 16 residues. Unmatched junction bases numbered 9, after V lost 5 bases and J lost 2 bases. Germline lookup yields CDR1 MDHEN and CDR2 SYDVKM. CDR3 loop: CASSPSRLAGAYEQYF. The CDR3 DNA sequence: TGTGCCAGCAGTCCAAGCAGGCTAGCGGGGGCCTACGAGCAGTACTTC.

This sequence joins TRBV2 and TRBJ2-5; TRBD2 matches 10 bases. V lost 3 bases, J lost 3 bases, and 4 bases stayed unmatched. Germline CDR1 and CDR2: SNHLY and FYNNEI. This CDR3 contains 15 residues. The CDR3, as DNA: TGTGCCAGCAGTGATCTAGCGGGAGATAAAGAGACCCAGTACTTC. This gives the protein CASSDLAGDKETQYF.

This sequence joins TRBV6-5 and TRBJ1-2; D gene unclear. This CDR3 spans 10 amino acids. Looked up from germline, CDR1 is MNHEY and CDR2 is SVGAGI. Trimming removed 7 bases at V and 4 bases at J, with 4 bases between. The CDR3 loop reads CASIGYGYTF. The CDR3, as DNA: TGTGCCAGCATCGGCTATGGCTACACCTTC.

This clone was seen more than once but under ten times. This sequence joins TRBV5-1 and TRBJ1-3; no clear D. Trimming pared 3 bases from V and 9 bases from J, leaving 16 bases between. Germline V lookup: CDR1 SGHRS, CDR2 YFSETQ. The CDR3 covers 14 residues. The CDR3 loop is CASSSDTLRGTIYF. In DNA, the CDR3 is TGCGCCAGCAGCTCCGACACGCTCCGGGGCACCATATATTTT.